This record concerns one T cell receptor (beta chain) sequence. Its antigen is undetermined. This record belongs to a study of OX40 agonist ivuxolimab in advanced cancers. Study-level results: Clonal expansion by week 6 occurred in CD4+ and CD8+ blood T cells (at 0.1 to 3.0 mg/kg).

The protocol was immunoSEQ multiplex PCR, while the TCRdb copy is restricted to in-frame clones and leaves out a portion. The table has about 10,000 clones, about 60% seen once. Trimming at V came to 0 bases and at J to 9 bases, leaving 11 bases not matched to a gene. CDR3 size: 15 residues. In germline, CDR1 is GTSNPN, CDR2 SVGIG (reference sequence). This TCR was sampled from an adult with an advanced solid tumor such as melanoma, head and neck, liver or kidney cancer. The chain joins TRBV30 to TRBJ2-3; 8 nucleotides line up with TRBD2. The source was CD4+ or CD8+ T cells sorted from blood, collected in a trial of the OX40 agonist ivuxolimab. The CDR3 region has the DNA TGTGCCTGGAGTGTACCAATAATCGGACTAGCAACGCAGTATTTT. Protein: CAWSVPIIGLATQYF. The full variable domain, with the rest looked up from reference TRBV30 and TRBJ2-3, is SQTIHQWPATLVQPVGSPLSLECTVEGTSNPNLYWYRQAAGRGLQLLFYSVGIGQISSEVPQNLSASRPQDRQFILSSKKLLLSDSGFYLCAWSVPIIGLATQYFGPGTRLTVL.